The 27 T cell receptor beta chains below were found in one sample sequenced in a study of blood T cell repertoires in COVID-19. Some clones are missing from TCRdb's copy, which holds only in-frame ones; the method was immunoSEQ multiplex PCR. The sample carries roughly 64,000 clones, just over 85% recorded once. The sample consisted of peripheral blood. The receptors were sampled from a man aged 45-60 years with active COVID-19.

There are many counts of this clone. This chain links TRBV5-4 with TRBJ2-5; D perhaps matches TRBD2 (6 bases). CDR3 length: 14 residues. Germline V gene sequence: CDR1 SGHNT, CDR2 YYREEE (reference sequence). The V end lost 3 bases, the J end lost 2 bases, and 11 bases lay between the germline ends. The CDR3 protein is CASSSGTFQETQYF. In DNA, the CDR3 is TGTGCCAGCAGCTCCGGGACTTTTCAAGAGACCCAGTACTTC.

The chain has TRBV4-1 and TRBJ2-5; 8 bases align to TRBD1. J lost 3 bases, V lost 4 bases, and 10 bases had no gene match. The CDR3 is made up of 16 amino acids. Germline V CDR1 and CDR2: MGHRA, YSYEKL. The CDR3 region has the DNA TGCGCCAGCAGCCTATTACCGGGACAGGTGAAAGAGACCCAGTACTTC. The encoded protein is CASSLLPGQVKETQYF.

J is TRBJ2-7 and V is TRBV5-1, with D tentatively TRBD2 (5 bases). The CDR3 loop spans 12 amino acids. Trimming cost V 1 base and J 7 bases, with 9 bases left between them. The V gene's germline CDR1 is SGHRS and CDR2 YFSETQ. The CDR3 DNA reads TGCGCCAGCAGCTTGTTGACGGGGGAGCAGTACTTC. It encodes CASSLLTGEQYF.

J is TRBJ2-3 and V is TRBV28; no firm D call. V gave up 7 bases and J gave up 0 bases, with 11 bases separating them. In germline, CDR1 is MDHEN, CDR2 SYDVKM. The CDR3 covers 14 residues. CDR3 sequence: CASTPYGSTDTQYF. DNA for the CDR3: TGTGCCAGCACCCCTTACGGGAGCACAGATACGCAGTATTTT.

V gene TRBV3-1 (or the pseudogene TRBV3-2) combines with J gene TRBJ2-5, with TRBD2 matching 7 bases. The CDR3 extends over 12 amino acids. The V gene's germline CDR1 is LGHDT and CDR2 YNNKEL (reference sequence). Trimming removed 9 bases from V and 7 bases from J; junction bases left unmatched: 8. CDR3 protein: CASRPPGGTQYF. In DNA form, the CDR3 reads TGTGCCAGTAGGCCTCCGGGGGGGACCCAGTACTTC.

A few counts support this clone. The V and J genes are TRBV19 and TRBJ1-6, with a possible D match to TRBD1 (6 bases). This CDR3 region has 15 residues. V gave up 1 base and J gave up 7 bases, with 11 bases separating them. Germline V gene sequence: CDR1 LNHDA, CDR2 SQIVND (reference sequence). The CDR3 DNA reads TGTGCCAGTAGTATAGCCAGGACAGACAATTCACCCCTCCACTTT. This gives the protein CASSIARTDNSPLHF.

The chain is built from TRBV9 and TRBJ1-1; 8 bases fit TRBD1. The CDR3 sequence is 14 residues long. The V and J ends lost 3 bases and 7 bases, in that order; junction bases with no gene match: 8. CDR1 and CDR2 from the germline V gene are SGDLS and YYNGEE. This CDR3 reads CASSDVDRGDEAFF. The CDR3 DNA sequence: TGTGCCAGCAGCGACGTCGACAGGGGCGATGAAGCTTTCTTT.

CDR3 sequence: CASSARFGGASTDTQYF. DNA for the CDR3: TGTGCCAGCAGCGCCCGTTTTGGGGGGGCGAGCACAGATACGCAGTATTTT. The chain uses TRBV9 and TRBJ2-3; weak D call: TRBD2 (7 bases). V was trimmed by 3 bases and J by 0 bases, leaving 17 bases between them. This CDR3 spans 17 amino acids. Per the germline V gene, CDR1 is SGDLS and CDR2 is YYNGEE. Full variable domain (rest looked up from reference TRBV9 and TRBJ2-3): DSGVTQTPKHLITATGQRVTLRCSPRSGDLSVYWYQQSLDQGLQFLIQYYNGEERAKGNILERFSAQQFPDLHSELNLSSLELGDSALYFCASSARFGGASTDTQYFGPGTRLTVL.

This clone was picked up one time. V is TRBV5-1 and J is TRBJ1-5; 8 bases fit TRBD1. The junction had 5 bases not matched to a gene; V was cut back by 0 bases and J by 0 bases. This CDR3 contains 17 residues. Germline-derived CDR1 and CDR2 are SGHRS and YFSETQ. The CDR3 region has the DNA TGCGCCAGCAGCTTGGGAGCAGGGGGCAATAGCAATCAGCCCCAGCATTTT. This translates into CASSLGAGGNSNQPQHF.

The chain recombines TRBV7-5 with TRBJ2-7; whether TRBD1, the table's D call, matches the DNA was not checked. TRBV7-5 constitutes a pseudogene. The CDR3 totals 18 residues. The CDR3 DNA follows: TGTGTCAGAAGCTTAGCTCCACCCTCAGGCGCCAAGTTTTACGAGCAGTACTTC. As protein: CVRSLAPPSGAKFYEQYF.

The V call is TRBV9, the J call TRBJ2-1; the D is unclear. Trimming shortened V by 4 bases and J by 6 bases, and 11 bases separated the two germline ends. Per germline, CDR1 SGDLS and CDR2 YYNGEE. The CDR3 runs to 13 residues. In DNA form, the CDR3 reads TGTGCCAGCAGCCTCCGATCGAGCAATGAGCAGTTCTTC. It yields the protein CASSLRSSNEQFF.

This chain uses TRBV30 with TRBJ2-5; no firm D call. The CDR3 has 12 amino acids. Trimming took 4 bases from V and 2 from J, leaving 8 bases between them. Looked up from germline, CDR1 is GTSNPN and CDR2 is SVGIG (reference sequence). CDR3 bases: TGTGCCTGGAACGGAGAGCAAGAGACCCAGTACTTC. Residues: CAWNGEQETQYF.

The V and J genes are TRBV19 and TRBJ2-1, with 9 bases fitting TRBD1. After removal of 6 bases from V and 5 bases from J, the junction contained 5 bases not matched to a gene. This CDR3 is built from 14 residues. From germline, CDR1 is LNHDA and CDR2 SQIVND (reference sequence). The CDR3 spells CASRDRGRHNEQFF. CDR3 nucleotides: TGTGCCAGTAGGGACAGGGGCCGTCACAATGAGCAGTTCTTC.

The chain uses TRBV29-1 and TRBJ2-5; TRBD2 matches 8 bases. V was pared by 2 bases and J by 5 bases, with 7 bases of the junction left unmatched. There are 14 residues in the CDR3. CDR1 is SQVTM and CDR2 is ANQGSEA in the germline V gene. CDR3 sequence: CSVERGAGAETQYF. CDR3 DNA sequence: TGCAGCGTTGAACGGGGAGCGGGAGCGGAGACCCAGTACTTC.

The CDR3, as DNA: TGCGCCAGCAGCTTCCTAGCGGGAGGGGGGTACGAGCAGTACTTC. The encoded protein is CASSFLAGGGYEQYF. The chain joins TRBV5-1 to TRBJ2-7, with 12 bases lining up with TRBD2. In germline, CDR1 is SGHRS, CDR2 YFSETQ. The length of the CDR3 is 15 residues. V lost 2 bases to trimming and J lost 4 bases; unmatched junction nucleotides: 4.

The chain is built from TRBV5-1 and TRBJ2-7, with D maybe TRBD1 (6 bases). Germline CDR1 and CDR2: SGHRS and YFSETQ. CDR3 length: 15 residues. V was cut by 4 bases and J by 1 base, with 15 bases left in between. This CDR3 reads CASSPSGGPSYEQYF. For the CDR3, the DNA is TGCGCCAGCAGCCCAAGTGGGGGCCCTTCCTACGAGCAGTACTTC.

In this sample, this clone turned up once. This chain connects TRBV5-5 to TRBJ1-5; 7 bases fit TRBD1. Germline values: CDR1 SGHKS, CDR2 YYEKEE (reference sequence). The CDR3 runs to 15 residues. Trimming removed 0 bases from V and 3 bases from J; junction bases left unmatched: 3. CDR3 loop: CASSLAGTDNQPQHF. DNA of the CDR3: TGTGCCAGCAGCTTGGCCGGGACAGACAATCAGCCCCAGCATTTT.

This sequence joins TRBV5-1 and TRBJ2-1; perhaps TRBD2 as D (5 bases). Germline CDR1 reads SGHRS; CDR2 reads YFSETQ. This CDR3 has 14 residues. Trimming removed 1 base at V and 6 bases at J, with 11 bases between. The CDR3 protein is CASSLRLGSNEQFF. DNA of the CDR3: TGCGCCAGCAGCTTGAGGTTAGGGAGCAATGAGCAGTTCTTC.

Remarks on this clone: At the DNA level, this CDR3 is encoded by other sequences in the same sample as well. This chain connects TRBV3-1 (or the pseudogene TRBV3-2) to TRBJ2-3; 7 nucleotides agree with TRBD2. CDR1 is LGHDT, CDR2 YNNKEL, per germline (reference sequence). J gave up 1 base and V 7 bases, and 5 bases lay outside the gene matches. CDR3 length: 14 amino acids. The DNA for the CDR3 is TGTGCCAGCACGGCGGGGGAACGCACAGATACGCAGTATTTT. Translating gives CASTAGERTDTQYF.

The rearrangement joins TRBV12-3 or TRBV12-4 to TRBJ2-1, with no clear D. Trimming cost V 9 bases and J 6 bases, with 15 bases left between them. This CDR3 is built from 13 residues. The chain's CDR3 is CARGWAPVNEQFF. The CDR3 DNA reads TGTGCCAGGGGCTGGGCGCCGGTCAATGAGCAGTTCTTC.

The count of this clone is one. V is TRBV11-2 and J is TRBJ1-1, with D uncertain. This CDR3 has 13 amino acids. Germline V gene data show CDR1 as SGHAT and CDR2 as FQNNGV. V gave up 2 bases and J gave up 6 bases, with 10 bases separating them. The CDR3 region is CASSLLLSSEAFF. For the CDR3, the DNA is TGTGCCAGCAGCTTACTTTTGAGCTCTGAAGCTTTCTTT. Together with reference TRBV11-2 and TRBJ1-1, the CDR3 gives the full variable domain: EAGVAQSPRYKIIEKRQSVAFWCNPISGHATLYWYQQILGQGPKLLIQFQNNGVVDDSQLPKDRFSAERLKGVDSTLKIQPAKLEDSAVYLCASSLLLSSEAFFGQGTRLTVV.

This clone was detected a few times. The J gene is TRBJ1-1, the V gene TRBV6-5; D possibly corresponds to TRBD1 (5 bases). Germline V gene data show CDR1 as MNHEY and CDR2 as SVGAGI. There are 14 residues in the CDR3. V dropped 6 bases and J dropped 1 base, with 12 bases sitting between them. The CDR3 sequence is CASRIHTGNTEAFF. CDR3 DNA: TGTGCCAGCAGAATCCACACAGGGAACACTGAAGCTTTCTTT.

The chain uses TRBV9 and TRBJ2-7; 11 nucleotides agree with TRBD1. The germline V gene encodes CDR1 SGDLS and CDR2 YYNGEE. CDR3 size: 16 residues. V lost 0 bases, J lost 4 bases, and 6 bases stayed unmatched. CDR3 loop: CASSVGAGQGEYEQYF. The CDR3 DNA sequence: TGTGCCAGCAGCGTAGGGGCGGGACAGGGGGAGTACGAGCAGTACTTC.

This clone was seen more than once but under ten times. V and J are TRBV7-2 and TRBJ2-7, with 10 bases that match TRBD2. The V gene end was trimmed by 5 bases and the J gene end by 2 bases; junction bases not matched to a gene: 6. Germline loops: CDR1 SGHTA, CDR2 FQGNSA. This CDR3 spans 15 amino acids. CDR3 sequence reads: CASSPLAGVTYEQYF. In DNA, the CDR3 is TGTGCCAGCAGCCCCCTAGCGGGAGTCACCTACGAGCAGTACTTC.

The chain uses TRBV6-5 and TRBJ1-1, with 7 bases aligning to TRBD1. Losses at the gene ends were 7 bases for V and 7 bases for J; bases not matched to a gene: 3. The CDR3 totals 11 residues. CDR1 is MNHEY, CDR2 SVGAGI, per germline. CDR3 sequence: CASTRQGEAFF. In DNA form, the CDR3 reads TGTGCCAGCACTAGACAGGGTGAAGCTTTCTTT.

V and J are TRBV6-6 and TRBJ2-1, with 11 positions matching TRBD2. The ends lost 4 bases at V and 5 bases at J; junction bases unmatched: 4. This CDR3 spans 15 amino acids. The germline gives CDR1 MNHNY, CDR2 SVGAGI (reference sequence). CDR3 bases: TGTGCCAGCAGTTCCCCGACTAGCGGGAACAATGAGCAGTTCTTC. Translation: CASSSPTSGNNEQFF.

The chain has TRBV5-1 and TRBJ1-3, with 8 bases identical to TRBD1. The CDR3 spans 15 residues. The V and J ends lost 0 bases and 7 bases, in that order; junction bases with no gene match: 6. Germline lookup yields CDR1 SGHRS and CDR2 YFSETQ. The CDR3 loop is CASSLGSGQVNTIYF. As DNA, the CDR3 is TGCGCCAGCAGCTTGGGATCGGGACAGGTGAACACCATATATTTT.